This record concerns one T cell receptor beta chain sequence. The antigen is undetermined. The data originate from a study of Ad26.COV2.S vaccination and SARS-CoV-2 variants. About the research overall: Into the muscle, Ad26.COV2.S was dosed once or twice, 56 days apart.

TCRdb's copy holds only in-frame clones and misses some; the assay was immunoSEQ multiplex PCR. The table lists approximately 480,000 clones, around 88% of them singletons. Trimming took 7 bases from V and 1 from J, leaving 16 bases between them. The germline V gene has CDR1 SQVTM and CDR2 ANQGSEA. The CDR3 runs to 15 residues. The treatment: around 19 received Ad26.COV2.S at low or high dose, single or two shots; about five received placebo; per-sample allocation not given. Collection of the samples took place on day 63 after the first injection of vaccine or placebo. Study-wide points: Possibly, TCR breadth and depth analyses underestimated total T cell responses.

The clonotype was recovered from a person between 18 and 65 years old who received the Ad26.COV2.S COVID-19 vaccine or a placebo. The V call is TRBV29-1, the J call TRBJ2-2; D is perhaps TRBD2 (7 bases). This specimen was peripheral blood, taken in a trial of Ad26.COV2.S vaccine versus placebo. CDR3 in amino acids: CSGTAGGLNTGELFF. CDR3 sequence (DNA): TGCAGCGGGACGGCCGGGGGGCTGAACACCGGGGAGCTGTTTTTT.